The 9 T cell receptor beta chains reported below all come from one sample, sequenced in a study of cytomegalovirus exposure and HLA in healthy donors. TCRdb's table, derived via immunoSEQ multiplex PCR, lists solely in-frame clones and lacks some. The data hold approximately 58,000 clones, with about 95% observed a single time. Specimen: PBMCs. Source of these receptors: a man in his late teens or twenties in good health and CMV-seronegative.

V usage is TRBV7-2 and J usage is TRBJ2-7; 7 bases are a match to TRBD2. The CDR3 is made up of 15 amino acids. V gave up 5 bases and J gave up 2 bases; unmatched junction bases: 9. The germline CDR1 and CDR2 sequences are SGHTA and FQGNSA. The CDR3 DNA is TGTGCCAGCAGCCCGTCTAGCGGAACCACCTACGAGCAGTACTTC. Translated, it gives CASSPSSGTTYEQYF.

CDR3 in DNA: TGCAGCGGATCACCCGGGACAACGAACACTGAAGCTTTCTTT. Its protein product is CSGSPGTTNTEAFF. The J gene is TRBJ1-1, the V gene TRBV29-1; D possibly corresponds to TRBD1 (6 bases). This CDR3 spans 14 amino acids. The germline V and J ends were trimmed by 7 bases and 1 base, with 16 bases remaining between them. Per the germline V gene, CDR1 is SQVTM and CDR2 is ANQGSEA. The whole variable domain, remainder taken from reference TRBV29-1 and TRBJ1-1, is SAVISQKPSRDICQRGTSLTIQCQVDSQVTMMFWYRQQPGQSLTLIATANQGSEATYESGFVIDKFPISRPNLTFSTLTVSNMSPEDSSIYLCSGSPGTTNTEAFFGQGTRLTVV.

V usage is TRBV7-2 and J usage is TRBJ2-7, with 9 bases aligning to TRBD2. The CDR3 runs 18 residues. V lost 3 bases, J lost 7 bases, and 19 bases stayed unmatched. CDR1 and CDR2 (germline): SGHTA, FQGNSA. This CDR3 reads CASSFTPPGLAGFGEQYF. CDR3 coding DNA: TGTGCCAGCAGCTTTACCCCCCCAGGGCTAGCGGGATTCGGGGAGCAGTACTTC.

This rearrangement joins TRBV19 to TRBJ1-1; tentatively, D is TRBD1 (6 bases). Trimming took off 5 bases at V and 0 bases at J, with 10 bases between the two ends. CDR3 length: 14 amino acids. Per the germline V gene, CDR1 is LNHDA and CDR2 is SQIVND (reference sequence). CDR3 amino acids: CASSPGVMNTEAFF. The CDR3, as DNA: TGTGCCAGTAGTCCAGGGGTTATGAACACTGAAGCTTTCTTT.

The CDR3 loop is CASSLEQANTEAFF. The DNA of the CDR3 is TGTGCCAGCAGCTTGGAACAGGCAAACACTGAAGCTTTCTTT. The genes are TRBV5-6 and TRBJ1-1, with a tentative D call TRBD1 (5 bases). Trimming shortened V by 0 bases and J by 2 bases, and 8 bases separated the two germline ends. This CDR3 region has 14 residues. Germline V gives CDR1 SGHDT, CDR2 YYEEEE.

The V call is TRBV2, the J call TRBJ1-1; D unclear. V shed 8 bases and J shed 0 bases, with 10 bases lying between them. The germline CDR1 and CDR2 sequences are SNHLY and FYNNEI. This CDR3 contains 13 residues. CDR3 in DNA: TGTGCCAGCTTTGCACAAGTGAACACTGAAGCTTTCTTT. As protein: CASFAQVNTEAFF. The whole variable domain, remainder taken from reference TRBV2 and TRBJ1-1, is EPEVTQTPSHQVTQMGQEVILRCVPISNHLYFYWYRQILGQKVEFLVSFYNNEISEKSEIFDDQFSVERPDGSNFTLKIRSTKLEDSAMYFCASFAQVNTEAFFGQGTRLTVV.

In its sample, this clone was seen once. V and J are TRBV7-2 and TRBJ2-4; a weak D match, TRBD1 (5 bases). The germline V gene has CDR1 SGHTA and CDR2 FQGNSA. Deletions cut 4 bases from V and 7 bases from J, with 14 bases between. The CDR3 covers 14 residues. The chain's CDR3 is CASSSDTGSNIQYF. CDR3 sequence (DNA): TGTGCCAGCAGCTCGGACACCGGGTCGAACATTCAGTACTTC. The entire variable domain, with the rest obtained from reference TRBV7-2 and TRBJ2-4, is as follows: GAGVSQSPSNKVTEKGKDVELRCDPISGHTALYWYRQSLGQGLEFLIYFQGNSAPDKSGLPSDRFSAERTGGSVSTLTIQRTQQEDSAVYLCASSSDTGSNIQYFGAGTRLSVL.

The gene calls are TRBV7-2 and TRBJ1-5; D is uncertain. The V gene's germline CDR1 is SGHTA and CDR2 FQGNSA. With 1 base removed from V and 0 bases from J, the gap between germline ends came to 7 bases. The CDR3 contains 15 residues. Here the CDR3 DNA reads TGTGCCAGCAGCTTAGATGGCCTTAGCAATCAGCCCCAGCATTTT. It specifies CASSLDGLSNQPQHF.

The chain carries TRBV6-1 and TRBJ2-2; D gene ambiguous. Germline CDR1 is MNHNS and CDR2 is SASEGT. V shed 2 bases and J shed 8 bases, with 3 bases lying between them. There are 11 residues in the CDR3. CDR3 DNA: TGTGCCAGCAGTGAATATGGGGAGCTGTTTTTT. Translated, it gives CASSEYGELFF.